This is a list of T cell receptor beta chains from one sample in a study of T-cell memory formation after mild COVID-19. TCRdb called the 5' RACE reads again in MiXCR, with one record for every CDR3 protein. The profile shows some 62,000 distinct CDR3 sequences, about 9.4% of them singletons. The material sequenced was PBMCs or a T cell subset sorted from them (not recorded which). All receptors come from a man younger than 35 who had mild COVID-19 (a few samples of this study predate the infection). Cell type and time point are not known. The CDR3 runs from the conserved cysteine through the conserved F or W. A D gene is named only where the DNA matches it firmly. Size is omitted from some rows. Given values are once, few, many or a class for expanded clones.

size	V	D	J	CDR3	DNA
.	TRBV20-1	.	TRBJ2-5	CSSEREETQYF	TGCAGTTCGGAAAGGGAAGAGACCCAGTACTTC
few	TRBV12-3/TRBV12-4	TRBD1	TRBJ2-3	CASRTGQPTDTQYF	TGTGCCAGCAGGACGGGACAGCCTACAGATACGCAGTATTTT
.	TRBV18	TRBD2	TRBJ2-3	CASSQSGNTDTQYF	TGTGCCAGCTCACAGAGCGGGAATACAGATACGCAGTATTTT
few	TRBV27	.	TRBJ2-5	CASSAMTSLGTQYF	TGTGCCAGCAGTGCCATGACTAGTTTAGGGACCCAGTACTTC
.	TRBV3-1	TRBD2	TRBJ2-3	CASSPWTSGWGDTQYF	TGTGCCAGCAGCCCGTGGACTAGCGGGTGGGGAGATACGCAGTATTTT
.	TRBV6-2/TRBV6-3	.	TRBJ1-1	CASSSGPWTEAFF	TGTGCCAGCAGTTCAGGTCCATGGACTGAAGCTTTCTTT
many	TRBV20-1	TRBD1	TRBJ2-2	CSARRQGFTGELFF	TGCAGTGCTCGGCGACAGGGCTTCACCGGGGAGCTGTTTTTT
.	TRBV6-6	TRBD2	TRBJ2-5	CASRTSFSLEETQYF	TGTGCCAGCAGGACTAGCTTTAGTCTTGAAGAGACCCAGTACTTC
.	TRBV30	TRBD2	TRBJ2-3	CAWSVGLAGFTDTQYF	TGTGCCTGGAGTGTCGGTCTAGCGGGGTTCACAGATACGCAGTATTTT
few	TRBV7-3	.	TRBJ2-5	CASSIRDQETQYF	TGTGCCAGCAGCATCCGGGACCAAGAGACCCAGTACTTC
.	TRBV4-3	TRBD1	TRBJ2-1	CASSQDSGTGGFEQFF	TGCGCCAGCAGCCAAGATTCCGGGACAGGGGGGTTTGAGCAGTTCTTC
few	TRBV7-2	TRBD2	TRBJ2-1	CASSSPLAEKYNEQFF	TGTGCCAGCAGCTCTCCACTAGCGGAAAAGTACAATGAGCAGTTCTTC
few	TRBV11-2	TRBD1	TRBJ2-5	CASSQDREETQYF	TGTGCCAGCAGCCAAGACAGGGAAGAGACCCAGTACTTC
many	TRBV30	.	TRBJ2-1	CAWSVQGINEQFF	TGTGCCTGGAGTGTACAGGGTATCAATGAGCAGTTCTTC
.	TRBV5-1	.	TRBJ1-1	CASSLLGYTEAFF	TGCGCCAGCAGCTTGCTCGGGTACACTGAAGCTTTCTTT
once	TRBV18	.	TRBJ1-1	CASSLSGARDTEAFF	TGTGCCAGCTCACTCTCGGGGGCAAGGGACACTGAAGCTTTCTTT
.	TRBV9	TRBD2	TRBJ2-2	CASSPRLAGATGELFF	TGTGCCAGCAGCCCCCGACTAGCGGGGGCTACCGGGGAGCTGTTTTTT
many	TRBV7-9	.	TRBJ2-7	CASSPSGQMFEGQYF	TGTGCCAGCAGCCCTTCGGGACAAATGTTCGAGGGGCAGTACTTC
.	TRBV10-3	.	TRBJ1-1	CAISESRGLDTEAFF	TGTGCCATCAGTGAGTCAAGAGGGTTAGACACTGAAGCTTTCTTT